The 9 T cell receptor beta chains presented below share a single source sample, sequenced in a study of T-cell reconstitution after alpha-beta-depleted transplantation in children. The library targeted TCRbeta and was prepared with unique molecular identifiers. MiXCR was run by TCRdb on the PCR reads, yielding one entry per CDR3 protein. The repertoire holds around 300,000 distinct CDR3 sequences, 9.5% to 13% seen once, with 20% to 25% in the top ten. The specimen comprised peripheral blood, sampled 180 days after TCRalphabeta/CD19-depleted stem cell transplant. These receptors were taken from a male patient between 2 and 9 years old who had a stem cell transplant for chronic granulomatous disease, so the T cells may come from the graft donor.

In this sample, this clonotype turned up many times. The J gene is TRBJ2-7, the V gene TRBV27; no clear D. This CDR3 has 16 amino acids. The V end lost 4 bases, the J end lost 2 bases, and 18 bases lay between the germline ends. Germline loops: CDR1 MNHEY, CDR2 SMNVEV (reference sequence). The CDR3 coding sequence is TGTGCCAGCAGTTCACTACCTCCGGGCGCGACCTACGAGCAGTACTTC. Amino acid sequence: CASSSLPPGATYEQYF.

This clonotype was picked up many times. V gene TRBV7-6 combines with J gene TRBJ1-3; D not certain. V was pared by 7 bases and J by 0 bases, with 10 bases between. The CDR3 covers 14 residues. Per the germline V gene, CDR1 is SGHVS and CDR2 is FNYEAQ. The CDR3: CASKGSGSGNTIYF. The CDR3 nucleotides are TGTGCCAGCAAAGGGAGTGGCTCTGGAAACACCATATATTTT.

This clonotype was counted at least ten times. The chain combines TRBV27 with TRBJ2-7; D is possibly TRBD1 (6 bases). V was pared by 2 bases and J by 1 base, with 12 bases between. The CDR3 covers 15 residues. Germline CDR1 MNHEY, CDR2 SMNVEV (reference sequence). This CDR3 reads CASSLHRAGSYEQYF. The CDR3 nucleotides are TGTGCCAGCAGTTTACACAGGGCAGGGTCCTACGAGCAGTACTTC.

This clonotype was recorded only once. A read error may explain this, as a much larger clone is one base away. The chain employs TRBV18 and TRBJ1-4; TRBD1 might be the D (6 bases). The CDR3 length is 13 residues. The V gene's germline CDR1 is KGHSH and CDR2 LQKENI. CDR3: CASTPGEGEKLFF. The CDR3 nucleotides read TGTGCCAGCACACCAGGGGAAGGGGAAAAACTGTTTTTT.

This clonotype was counted ten times or more. The chain is built from TRBV12-3 or TRBV12-4 and TRBJ1-3; no definite D call. The CDR3 sequence is 11 residues long. V was cut by 6 bases and J by 3 bases, with 3 bases left in between. The CDR3 DNA reads TGTGCCAGCAGAATTGGAAACACCATATATTTT. This gives the protein CASRIGNTIYF.

This clonotype came up many times. The chain links TRBV18 to TRBJ1-4; D possibly corresponds to TRBD1 (5 bases). CDR3 length equals 14 residues. V lost 3 bases and J lost 7, with 12 bases in between. From germline, CDR1 is KGHSH and CDR2 LQKENI. The CDR3 bases are TGTGCCAGCTCACCTACGGGACTGGGTGAAAAACTGTTTTTT. This encodes CASSPTGLGEKLFF.

This clonotype has at least ten counts. The V and J genes are TRBV27 and TRBJ1-1; the match to TRBD1 covers 8 bases. This CDR3 comprises 13 residues. The V and J ends lost 8 bases and 4 bases, in that order; junction bases with no gene match: 6. CDR1 is MNHEY and CDR2 is SMNVEV in the germline V gene (reference sequence). CDR3 protein: CASAFTGGTEAFF. The DNA for the CDR3 is TGTGCCAGCGCTTTCACAGGGGGCACTGAAGCTTTCTTT.

This clonotype has at least ten counts. The rearrangement joins TRBV11-2 to TRBJ2-2; D is unclear. CDR1 SGHAT and CDR2 FQNNGV come from the germline V gene. This CDR3 has 14 residues. The V end was cut by 2 bases, the J end by 7 bases, with 11 bases between. CDR3 sequence: CASSLIWEDGELFF. The CDR3 region has the DNA TGTGCCAGCAGCTTAATCTGGGAAGACGGGGAGCTGTTTTTT. Using reference TRBV11-2 and TRBJ2-2 for the parts outside the CDR3, the full variable domain is EAGVAQSPRYKIIEKRQSVAFWCNPISGHATLYWYQQILGQGPKLLIQFQNNGVVDDSQLPKDRFSAERLKGVDSTLKIQPAKLEDSAVYLCASSLIWEDGELFFGEGSRLTVL.

In its sample, this clonotype was seen a few times. J is TRBJ1-5 and V is TRBV6-1, with 8 positions matching TRBD1. Looked up from germline, CDR1 is MNHNS and CDR2 is SASEGT. The CDR3 spans 14 residues. Germline trimming cut 7 bases from V and 7 bases from J; bases unmatched to any gene: 9. In nucleotides, the CDR3 is TGTGCCAGCAAGGTGGACAGGGAGAGCCAGCCCCAGCATTTT. It codes for CASKVDRESQPQHF.